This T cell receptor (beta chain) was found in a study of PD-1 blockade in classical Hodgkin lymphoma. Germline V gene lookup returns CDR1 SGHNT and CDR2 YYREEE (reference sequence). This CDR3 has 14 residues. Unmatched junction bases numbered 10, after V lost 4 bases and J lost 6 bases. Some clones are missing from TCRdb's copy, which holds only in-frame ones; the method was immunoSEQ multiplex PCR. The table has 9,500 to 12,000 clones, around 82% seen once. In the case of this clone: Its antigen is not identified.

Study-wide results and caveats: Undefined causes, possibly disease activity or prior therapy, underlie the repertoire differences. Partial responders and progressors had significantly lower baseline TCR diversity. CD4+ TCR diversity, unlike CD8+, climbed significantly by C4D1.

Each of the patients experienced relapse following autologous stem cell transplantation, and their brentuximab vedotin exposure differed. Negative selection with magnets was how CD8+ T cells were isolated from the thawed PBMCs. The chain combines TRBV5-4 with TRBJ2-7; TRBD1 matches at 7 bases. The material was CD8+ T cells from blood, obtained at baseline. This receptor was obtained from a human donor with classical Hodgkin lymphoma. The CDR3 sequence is CASSLGQDAREQYF. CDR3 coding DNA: TGTGCCAGCAGCCTTGGACAGGATGCCCGCGAGCAGTACTTC.